This TCR beta chain was documented in a study of OX40 agonist ivuxolimab in advanced cancers. Study findings and constraints: The expanded peripheral T cells' antigen specificity was not determined.

On this clone: The antigen is undetermined.

The CDR3 has 14 amino acids. The ends were cut back, 6 bases at V and 6 bases at J, with 15 bases in the middle. Germline V CDR1 and CDR2: MDHEN, SYDVKM. Assay used: immunoSEQ multiplex PCR; TCRdb lists only in-frame clones, some missing. The data hold approximately 110,000 clones, with 85% to 95% observed a single time. V is TRBV28 and J is TRBJ2-1, with D hard to call. The sequence came from an adult with an advanced solid tumor such as melanoma, head and neck, liver or kidney cancer. Specimen: CD4+ or CD8+ T cells sorted from blood, collected in a trial of the OX40 agonist ivuxolimab. The CDR3 sequence is CASRNAGSPNEQFF. CDR3 nucleotides: TGTGCCAGCAGAAACGCCGGAAGCCCCAATGAGCAGTTCTTC. Full variable domain (outside the CDR3, taken from reference TRBV28 and TRBJ2-1): DVKVTQSSRYLVKRTGEKVFLECVQDMDHENMFWYRQDPGLGLRLIYFSYDVKMKEKGDIPEGYSVSREKKERFSLILESASTNQTSMYLCASRNAGSPNEQFFGPGTRLTVL.